Presented here are 4 T cell receptor beta chains from one specimen sequenced in a study of shared T cell receptors in the human thymus. Profiled with immunoSEQ multiplex PCR; TCRdb holds only in-frame clones, not every one. In the table there are more than 550,000 clones, approximately 87% of which are singletons. The sample was also reused in another study, on human thymus T cells.

What was sequenced was thymocytes. These receptors were collected from a boy younger than two with a congenital heart defect.

The chain combines TRBV5-6 with TRBJ1-1, with D hard to call. CDR3 length: 14 amino acids. V dropped 2 bases and J dropped 2 bases, with 10 bases sitting between them. Germline V gives CDR1 SGHDT, CDR2 YYEEEE. CDR3 nucleotide sequence: TGTGCCAGCAGCTTTACGGAGGTAAACACTGAAGCTTTCTTT. This encodes CASSFTEVNTEAFF.

The V gene is TRBV5-1, the J gene TRBJ1-1, with D possibly being TRBD1 (5 bases). This CDR3 spans 13 amino acids. The germline gives CDR1 SGHRS, CDR2 YFSETQ. V lost 6 bases and J lost 2, with 11 bases in between. The CDR3 reads CASIGGPNTEAFF. CDR3 nucleotide sequence: TGCGCCAGCATCGGGGGACCAAACACTGAAGCTTTCTTT.

The rearrangement joins TRBV4-2 to TRBJ2-2, with 9 bases that match TRBD1. The J segment lost 2 bases and the V segment lost 1 base, leaving 2 bases of the junction unmatched. The CDR3 spans 16 residues. Germline loops: CDR1 LGHNA, CDR2 YNFKEQ. CDR3 DNA sequence: TGTGCCAGCAGCCAAGGGGGACAGGGAAACACCGGGGAGCTGTTTTTT. It encodes CASSQGGQGNTGELFF.

The V and J genes are TRBV5-5 and TRBJ1-2, with 9 bases matching TRBD1. The CDR3 is made up of 15 amino acids. V lost 5 bases, J lost 3 bases, and 8 bases stayed unmatched. The germline CDR1 and CDR2 sequences are SGHKS and YYEKEE (reference sequence). The CDR3 protein is CASSYSDRGYYGYTF. The CDR3 region has the DNA TGTGCCAGCAGTTACTCGGACAGGGGATACTATGGCTACACCTTC.